One and the same sample provided the 31 T cell receptor beta chains below, sequenced in a study of identical twins (dated by TCRdb to the mid-2010s). The library was made by 5' RACE. The sequencer listed for this sample is Illumina HiSeq 2000. TCRdb passed the public sequencing reads through fastp at Q25 and MiXCR, retaining productive beta sequences. Each CDR3 protein appears once, grouped with its most common genes and DNA. This sample is represented by nearly 900,000 distinct CDR3 sequences; approximately 13% of them were singletons. Around 1.6% of the sample belongs to the ten largest clones. This sample also appeared in a second study, on yellow fever vaccine responses in identical twins.

The sample comprised PBMCs. These receptors were obtained from a woman under 30 in good health.

The chain joins TRBV5-6 to TRBJ1-1; TRBD1 might be the D (5 bases). Germline V gene data show CDR1 as SGHDT and CDR2 as YYEEEE. The CDR3 contains 12 residues. Trimming stripped 3 bases from V and 7 bases from J, with 10 bases between. CDR3 nucleotide sequence: TGTGCCAGCAGCTGGGGGATCGGTGAAGCTTTCTTT. This gives the protein CASSWGIGEAFF.

In this sample, this clonotype turned up a few times. This chain connects TRBV6-2 or TRBV6-3 to TRBJ1-5; a weak D match, TRBD1 (5 bases). V was trimmed by 6 bases and J by 3 bases, leaving 15 bases between them. From germline, CDR1 is MNHEY and CDR2 SVGEGT. The CDR3 spans 15 residues. The CDR3 DNA reads as TGTGCCAGCAGCCTTAGACAGACCGCCAATCAGCCCCAGCATTTT. This sequence encodes CASSLRQTANQPQHF.

V gene TRBV14 combines with J gene TRBJ2-7; D gene ambiguous. The CDR3 contains 12 residues. Looked up from germline, CDR1 is SGHDN and CDR2 is FVKESK. Trimming stripped 1 base from V and 8 bases from J, with 9 bases between. CDR3 amino acids: CASSQGGHKQYV. The CDR3 nucleotides read TGTGCCAGCAGCCAAGGCGGTCACAAGCAGTACGTC.

This clonotype showed up just a few times. The V call is TRBV14, the J call TRBJ2-6, with 9 bases lining up with TRBD1. CDR3 length: 17 amino acids. The J segment lost 2 bases and the V segment lost 5 bases, leaving 7 bases of the junction unmatched. Germline V gene lookup returns CDR1 SGHDN and CDR2 FVKESK. The CDR3 loop reads CASSVGQGKAGANVLTF. The CDR3, as DNA: TGTGCCAGCAGCGTCGGACAGGGGAAGGCTGGGGCCAACGTCCTGACTTTC.

The sample holds many counts of this clonotype. V gene TRBV3-1 combines with J gene TRBJ1-2; D remains ambiguous. Germline V gives CDR1 LGHDT, CDR2 YNNKEL (reference sequence). Trimming removed 4 bases from V and 6 bases from J, with 12 bases in between. The CDR3 covers 13 residues. The CDR3 nucleotides are TGTGCCAGCAGCCTTTCAGCCCGGGATGGCTACACCTTC. It is translated as CASSLSARDGYTF.

This chain links TRBV5-5 with TRBJ2-1; D gene uncertain. The CDR3 runs to 16 residues. Germline values: CDR1 SGHKS, CDR2 YYEKEE (reference sequence). V gave up 0 bases and J gave up 0 bases, with 10 bases separating them. The CDR3 region has the DNA TGTGCCAGCAGCTTGGGTCCGCCCCACTCCTACAATGAGCAGTTCTTC. Translating it yields CASSLGPPHSYNEQFF.

This clonotype was counted between two and nine times. The chain has TRBV24-1 and TRBJ2-3, with D maybe TRBD2 (6 bases). The V gene's germline CDR1 is KGHDR and CDR2 SFDVKD. This CDR3 has 13 amino acids. Between the trimmed V and J ends, which lost 10 bases and 2 bases, there was a span of 12 bases. DNA for the CDR3: TGTGCCACTAGCGGACAAAACACAGATACGCAGTATTTT. Translating gives CATSGQNTDTQYF.

This chain uses TRBV27 with TRBJ1-1; a weak D match, TRBD1 (5 bases). This CDR3 is built from 15 residues. Germline CDR1 and CDR2: MNHEY and SMNVEV (reference sequence). Between the trimmed V and J ends, which lost 4 bases and 5 bases, there was a span of 17 bases. CDR3: CASSYLGESRTEAFF. CDR3 DNA: TGTGCCAGCAGTTATTTAGGGGAAAGTCGGACTGAAGCTTTCTTT.

This clonotype has at least ten counts. The junction differs from germline at one of its ends, possibly a read error. The chain has TRBV7-8 and TRBJ1-1; D call uncertain. Germline V gene data show CDR1 as SGHVS and CDR2 as FQNEAQ. This CDR3 is 13 amino acids long. The CDR3 here is CASSLLRDTEAFF. In nucleotides, the CDR3 is TGTGCCAGCAGCTTACTACGCGACACCGAAGCTTTCTTT.

The chain has TRBV4-1 and TRBJ2-3; no clear D gene. CDR3 length: 15 amino acids. Germline values: CDR1 MGHRA, CDR2 YSYEKL. V was clipped by 1 base and J by 0 bases, with 8 bases between them. The CDR3 sequence: CASSQVGVSTDTQYF. CDR3 bases: TGCGCCAGCAGCCAAGTTGGCGTCAGCACAGATACGCAGTATTTT.

The rearrangement links TRBV11-2 to TRBJ2-7; 7 nucleotides line up with TRBD2. In germline, CDR1 is SGHAT, CDR2 FQNNGV. J was trimmed by 0 bases and V by 4 bases; bases with no gene match: 3. The CDR3 has 14 residues. The chain's CDR3 is CASSSSGSSYEQYV. CDR3 DNA: TGTGCCAGCAGCTCTAGCGGTAGCTCCTACGAGCAGTACGTC.

This chain links TRBV12-3 or TRBV12-4 with TRBJ2-2, with a tentative D call TRBD2 (5 bases). V was clipped by 4 bases and J by 6 bases, with 12 bases between them. This CDR3 contains 14 residues. For the CDR3, the DNA is TGTGCCAGCAGTTCCCATACTAGGCCCGGGGAGCTGTTTTTT. Protein product: CASSSHTRPGELFF.

This clonotype showed up just a few times. The chain links TRBV5-4 to TRBJ1-2; D is uncertain. CDR1 is SGHNT, CDR2 YYREEE, per germline (reference sequence). The CDR3 is made up of 13 amino acids. V was pared by 0 bases and J by 7 bases, with 10 bases between. The CDR3 DNA follows: TGTGCCAGCAGCTTGGGGGAAAGGCTTGGCTACACCTTC. This codes for CASSLGERLGYTF.

This clonotype appeared many times. The chain links TRBV29-1 to TRBJ2-4, with 11 positions matching TRBD2. The germline CDR1 and CDR2 sequences are SQVTM and ANQGSEA. The CDR3 loop spans 20 amino acids. V gave up 4 bases and J gave up 1 base; unmatched junction bases: 18. CDR3 protein: CSVVPALGLAGGFAKNIQYF. The CDR3 DNA is TGCAGCGTTGTGCCCGCCCTCGGGCTAGCGGGGGGCTTCGCCAAAAACATTCAGTACTTC.

The chain uses TRBV20-1 and TRBJ2-6, with no clear D. The germline gives CDR1 DFQATT, CDR2 SNEGSKA (reference sequence). The CDR3 has 14 amino acids. Between the trimmed V and J ends, which lost 4 bases and 2 bases, there was a span of 9 bases. The chain's CDR3 is CSAIPQTGANVLTF. Here the CDR3 DNA reads TGCAGTGCTATTCCCCAAACTGGGGCCAACGTCCTGACTTTC.

This clonotype came up a few times. The chain links TRBV12-3 or TRBV12-4 to TRBJ1-1; weak D call: TRBD1 (5 bases). V was pared by 1 base and J by 1 base, with 22 bases between. The CDR3 length is 19 residues. The CDR3 here is CASSLDRQLPTEQNTEAFF. Written as DNA, the CDR3 is TGTGCCAGCAGTTTAGACCGACAGCTTCCGACAGAACAGAACACTGAAGCTTTCTTT.

This clonotype was seen at least ten times. An end of the junction differs from the germline gene, which may be a read error. This chain links TRBV5-1 with TRBJ2-1; 11 bases agree with TRBD2. The CDR3 totals 14 residues. Germline assignment: CDR1 SGHRS and CDR2 YFSETQ. Written as DNA, the CDR3 is TGTGCCAGTAGGCTAGCGGGAGGTAACAATGAGCAGTTCTTC. Translated, it gives CASRLAGGNNEQFF.

The chain joins TRBV24-1 to TRBJ2-3; possibly TRBD1 for D (5 bases). CDR3 length equals 15 residues. Germline V CDR1 and CDR2: KGHDR, SFDVKD. Trimming removed 3 bases at V and 0 bases at J, with 9 bases between. CDR3 sequence (DNA): TGTGCCACCAGTGATGCAGGGAAGAGCACAGATACGCAGTATTTT. Translating it yields CATSDAGKSTDTQYF.

This clonotype was recorded at least ten times. The chain combines TRBV7-9 with TRBJ2-3; D not resolved. V was trimmed by 7 bases and J by 2 bases, leaving 4 bases between them. The germline V gene encodes CDR1 SEHNR and CDR2 FQNEAQ (reference sequence). The CDR3 totals 11 residues. The CDR3 DNA reads as TGTGCCAGCACCCACACAGATACGCAGTATTTT. Translated: CASTHTDTQYF.

CDR3 region: CASSRAGAMNTEAFF. CDR3 in DNA: TGTGCCAGCAGCAGGGCGGGGGCCATGAACACTGAAGCTTTCTTT. The chain joins TRBV7-6 to TRBJ1-1; maybe TRBD1 (6 bases). The CDR3 is 15 amino acids. From germline, CDR1 is SGHVS and CDR2 FNYEAQ. Trimming removed 5 bases from V and 0 bases from J, with 13 bases in between.

The V call is TRBV24-1, the J call TRBJ2-3; D not resolved. Germline-derived CDR1 and CDR2 are KGHDR and SFDVKD. Trimming left V 1 base short and J 4 bases short, with 8 bases between. This CDR3 spans 14 amino acids. DNA of the CDR3: TGTGCCACCAGTGATTTATGTCTTCCAGATACGCAGTATTTT. This translates into CATSDLCLPDTQYF.

The chain carries TRBV6-1 and TRBJ2-2; TRBD2 aligns across 7 bases. J gave up 3 bases and V 10 bases, and 11 bases lay outside the gene matches. The germline gives CDR1 MNHNS, CDR2 SASEGT. The CDR3 spans 15 residues. For the CDR3, the DNA is TGTGCCACCCAGCACCTGGCGGGGGACACCGGGGAGCTGTTTTTT. It is translated as CATQHLAGDTGELFF.

This chain links TRBV4-1 with TRBJ2-3; D remains ambiguous. The V gene's germline CDR1 is MGHRA and CDR2 YSYEKL. Trimming stripped 1 base from V and 4 bases from J, with 15 bases between. The CDR3 is 16 residues long. CDR3 nucleotide sequence: TGCGCCAGCAGCCAAGTAGAGGTTGGTCCCCCAGATACGCAGTATTTT. Translated: CASSQVEVGPPDTQYF.

The CDR3 sequence is CSARDLALAGGPSSREQYF. Written as DNA, the CDR3 is TGCAGTGCTAGAGATCTTGCCCTAGCGGGAGGGCCGTCTTCTAGAGAGCAGTACTTC. The genes are TRBV20-1 and TRBJ2-7; 12 bases are shared with TRBD2. This CDR3 spans 19 amino acids. Trimming removed 0 bases from V and 7 bases from J; junction bases left unmatched: 19. CDR1 and CDR2 (germline): DFQATT, SNEGSKA (reference sequence).

This clonotype has a count of ten or more. This chain connects TRBV4-1 to TRBJ1-1; the D gene is possibly TRBD1 (5 bases). The CDR3 sequence is 17 residues long. With 1 base removed from V and 0 bases from J, the gap between germline ends came to 15 bases. CDR1 is MGHRA and CDR2 is YSYEKL in the germline V gene. The CDR3 here is CASSQGRGGIMNTEAFF. Here the CDR3 DNA reads TGCGCCAGCAGCCAAGGCCGGGGCGGGATCATGAACACTGAAGCTTTCTTT.

The chain is built from TRBV28 and TRBJ2-7; D may correspond to TRBD1 or TRBD2 (5 bases each). The CDR3 runs to 15 residues. Germline V gives CDR1 MDHEN, CDR2 SYDVKM. The ends were cut back, 5 bases at V and 3 bases at J, with 17 bases in the middle. Written as DNA, the CDR3 is TGTGCCAGCAGTGGAGCTGGGATGGGGGACTACGAGCAGTACTTC. Protein product: CASSGAGMGDYEQYF.

In its sample, this clonotype was seen a few times. V gene TRBV7-2 combines with J gene TRBJ1-2; 9 bases map to TRBD1. Germline CDR1 and CDR2: SGHTA and FQGNSA. J gave up 5 bases and V 3 bases, and 10 bases lay outside the gene matches. The CDR3 extends over 16 amino acids. The CDR3 DNA reads TGTGCCAGCAGCTTGGTGGGACAGGGAAAACAGTATGGCTACACCTTC. Its protein product is CASSLVGQGKQYGYTF.

The V call is TRBV29-1, the J call TRBJ1-5; tentative D call: TRBD1 (5 bases). The CDR3 extends over 12 amino acids. Germline-derived CDR1 and CDR2 are SQVTM and ANQGSEA. V gave up 1 base and J gave up 9 bases, with 10 bases separating them. The CDR3 loop is CSVEGDGGPQHF. For the CDR3, the DNA is TGCAGCGTTGAAGGGGACGGGGGGCCCCAGCATTTT.

This clonotype was detected once. The V call is TRBV7-9, the J call TRBJ2-1; TRBD2 aligns across 10 bases. Germline V lookup: CDR1 SEHNR, CDR2 FQNEAQ (reference sequence). V lost 5 bases to trimming and J lost 5 bases; unmatched junction nucleotides: 9. The CDR3 loop spans 16 amino acids. CDR3 in amino acids: CASSPLERGGNNEQFF. CDR3 sequence (DNA): TGTGCCAGCAGCCCCCTCGAGCGGGGGGGAAACAATGAGCAGTTCTTC.

The chain joins TRBV5-1 to TRBJ2-1; 9 nucleotides align to TRBD1. Germline CDR1 and CDR2: SGHRS and YFSETQ. The CDR3 sequence is 14 residues long. Germline trimming cut 6 bases from V and 8 bases from J; bases unmatched to any gene: 9. Written as DNA, the CDR3 is TGCGCCAGCACACAAACAGGGGGCTCGGATGAGCAGTTCTTC. Translated, it gives CASTQTGGSDEQFF. Looking up the rest from reference TRBV5-1 and TRBJ2-1 gives the full variable domain: KAGVTQTPRYLIKTRGQQVTLSCSPISGHRSVSWYQQTPGQGLQFLFEYFSETQRNKGNFPGRFSGRQFSNSRSEMNVSTLELGDSALYLCASTQTGGSDEQFFGPGTRLTVL.

This clonotype was seen repeatedly, ten times or more. The V call is TRBV12-3 or TRBV12-4, the J call TRBJ2-7; the D gene is possibly TRBD2 (6 bases). The CDR3 contains 14 residues. Trimming pared 3 bases from V and 1 base from J, leaving 10 bases between. The CDR3 coding sequence is TGTGCCAGCAGTTTGAGCGGGCGGTCCTACGAGCAGTACTTC. It yields the protein CASSLSGRSYEQYF.